The 16 T cell receptor beta chains in this list originate from one sample, sequenced in a study of blood T cells in healthy people across ages. The authors ran a second PCR of 7 to 11 cycles using a sample-barcoded 5' primer and a J-beta primer mix. TCRdb re-derived calls from the 5' RACE reads in MiXCR, one entry per CDR3 protein. The table lists about 1.4 million distinct CDR3 sequences, roughly 59% of them singletons. The sequenced sample was blood. All receptors come from a man between 18 and 29 years old in good health.

The chain has TRBV9 and TRBJ1-6; 7 bases are shared with TRBD1. V lost 0 bases, J lost 9 bases, and 6 bases stayed unmatched. From germline, CDR1 is SGDLS and CDR2 YYNGEE. The CDR3 runs to 15 residues. In DNA form, the CDR3 reads TGTGCCAGCAGCGTAGAAACAGGGGACGGTTCACCCCTCCACTTT. Protein product: CASSVETGDGSPLHF.

V usage is TRBV7-8 and J usage is TRBJ1-4; D possibly corresponds to TRBD1 (5 bases). Between the trimmed V and J ends, which lost 5 bases and 5 bases, there was a span of 15 bases. Germline CDR1 reads SGHVS; CDR2 reads FQNEAQ. The CDR3 extends over 15 amino acids. CDR3 amino acids: CASSLNGASNEKLFF. The CDR3 region has the DNA TGTGCCAGCAGCCTAAACGGGGCTTCAAATGAAAAACTGTTTTTT.

This clonotype has just a few counts. V is TRBV29-1 and J is TRBJ2-7; no definite D call. This CDR3 spans 12 amino acids. Trimming took off 6 bases at V and 3 bases at J, with 12 bases between the two ends. The germline CDR1 and CDR2 sequences are SQVTM and ANQGSEA. The chain's CDR3 is CSVTLGFYEQYF. DNA for the CDR3: TGCAGCGTCACCCTGGGCTTCTACGAGCAGTACTTC.

This chain joins TRBV10-3 and TRBJ2-7; possible D gene TRBD1, 5 bases. CDR3 length equals 14 residues. Germline V gene lookup returns CDR1 ENHRY and CDR2 SYGVKD. Trimming took 6 bases from V and 4 from J, leaving 16 bases between them. CDR3 in amino acids: CAISPSGGAYEQYF. The CDR3 nucleotides read TGTGCCATCAGCCCGTCTGGTGGGGCTTACGAGCAGTACTTC.

The chain combines TRBV4-2 with TRBJ1-1; D not resolved. V lost 1 base, J lost 3 bases, and 6 bases lay in between. Germline V gives CDR1 LGHNA, CDR2 YNFKEQ. This CDR3 region has 13 residues. This CDR3 is CASSQVWDTEAFF. In DNA form, the CDR3 reads TGTGCCAGCAGCCAAGTTTGGGACACTGAAGCTTTCTTT.

The rearrangement joins TRBV4-3 to TRBJ2-1; 10 bases agree with TRBD2. The CDR3 is 18 residues long. Trimming removed 0 bases from V and 3 bases from J; junction bases left unmatched: 8. Germline V gene data show CDR1 as LGHNA and CDR2 as YSLEER. This CDR3 is CASSQEGGAGGHYNEQFF. CDR3 DNA: TGCGCCAGCAGCCAAGAGGGAGGAGCGGGGGGGCACTACAATGAGCAGTTCTTC.

The V gene is TRBV20-1, the J gene TRBJ2-1; 13 bases line up with TRBD2. V lost 5 bases and J lost 7; bases outside the gene matches: 8. CDR3 length: 15 amino acids. CDR1 and CDR2 (germline): DFQATT, SNEGSKA (reference sequence). The CDR3 region is CSAPRTSGSLNEQFF. The DNA for the CDR3 is TGCAGTGCTCCGCGGACTAGCGGGAGTTTAAATGAGCAGTTCTTC.

This clonotype was picked up many times. The chain uses TRBV12-3 or TRBV12-4 and TRBJ2-7; D not resolved. The CDR3 covers 11 residues. The V end lost 6 bases, the J end lost 5 bases, and 8 bases lay between the germline ends. The CDR3 nucleotides read TGTGCCAGCAGCTTAAGGAACGAGCAGTACTTC. It yields the protein CASSLRNEQYF.

The V gene is TRBV5-1, the J gene TRBJ2-7, with 8 bases identical to TRBD2. The V segment lost 0 bases and the J segment 2 bases; nucleotides outside the gene matches: 4. The CDR3 length is 15 residues. The V gene's germline CDR1 is SGHRS and CDR2 YFSETQ. The CDR3 DNA sequence: TGCGCCAGCAGCTTGGAGGCGGGAGGACCCTACGAGCAGTACTTC. Protein sequence: CASSLEAGGPYEQYF. Together with reference TRBV5-1 and TRBJ2-7, the CDR3 gives the full variable domain: KAGVTQTPRYLIKTRGQQVTLSCSPISGHRSVSWYQQTPGQGLQFLFEYFSETQRNKGNFPGRFSGRQFSNSRSEMNVSTLELGDSALYLCASSLEAGGPYEQYFGPGTRLTVT.

This chain joins TRBV20-1 and TRBJ2-3; D gene unclear. Between the trimmed V and J ends, which lost 2 bases and 5 bases, there was a span of 11 bases. The CDR3 extends over 13 amino acids. Per the germline V gene, CDR1 is DFQATT and CDR2 is SNEGSKA (reference sequence). CDR3 sequence: CSARQPVKDTQYF. CDR3 DNA: TGCAGTGCTAGACAGCCCGTCAAAGATACGCAGTATTTT.

CDR3 sequence reads: CASSRKVRVVGDTNEQFF. The DNA of the CDR3 is TGTGCCAGCAGCCGCAAGGTCAGGGTCGTCGGGGACACAAATGAGCAGTTCTTC. The V and J genes are TRBV12-3 or TRBV12-4 and TRBJ2-1; D is perhaps TRBD1 (6 bases). V lost 6 bases, J lost 7 bases, and 28 bases lay in between. CDR3 length: 18 residues.

The chain couples TRBV5-6 to TRBJ2-3; 8 bases are shared with TRBD2. V was pared by 2 bases and J by 5 bases, with 7 bases of the junction left unmatched. The germline gives CDR1 SGHDT, CDR2 YYEEEE. This CDR3 is built from 15 residues. CDR3 loop: CASSFVSGGGDTQYF. The CDR3 DNA reads as TGTGCCAGCAGCTTTGTTTCGGGAGGGGGAGATACGCAGTATTTT.

This clonotype came up a few times. The rearrangement links TRBV14 to TRBJ2-5; 10 bases are shared with TRBD2. The CDR3 is made up of 18 amino acids. V shed 3 bases, J shed 11 bases, and the junction held 21 bases outside the gene matches. Germline V lookup: CDR1 SGHDN, CDR2 FVKESK. CDR3 DNA: TGTGCCAGCAGCCACTCGGGACTAGCGTCGTATATTCCCCAGGGGCAGTACTTC. Translated: CASSHSGLASYIPQGQYF.

The chain employs TRBV6-1 and TRBJ2-7; TRBD2 is a possible D gene (5 bases). V was clipped by 3 bases and J by 3 bases, with 21 bases between them. Germline V gene lookup returns CDR1 MNHNS and CDR2 SASEGT. CDR3 length: 17 residues. This chain's CDR3 is CASSDQSGAYSLYEQYF. In DNA, the CDR3 is TGTGCCAGCAGTGACCAAAGCGGTGCCTACTCCCTCTACGAGCAGTACTTC.

This chain connects TRBV6-4 to TRBJ1-4, with 8 bases lining up with TRBD1. This CDR3 is built from 15 residues. Germline values: CDR1 MRHNA, CDR2 SNTAGT. J gave up 7 bases and V 6 bases, and 10 bases lay outside the gene matches. Here the CDR3 reads CASSPEAGGFEKLFF. CDR3 sequence (DNA): TGTGCCAGCAGCCCAGAGGCAGGGGGCTTTGAAAAACTGTTTTTT.

The J gene is TRBJ2-1, the V gene TRBV7-9; possibly TRBD1 for D (5 bases). V dropped 2 bases and J dropped 5 bases, with 10 bases sitting between them. This CDR3 region has 14 residues. Germline V CDR1 and CDR2: SEHNR, FQNEAQ (reference sequence). The CDR3 spells CASSLQGLDNEQFF. The CDR3 DNA is TGTGCCAGCAGCTTACAGGGTTTGGACAATGAGCAGTTCTTC.